The rows below give T cell receptor beta chains drawn from one sample of a study of T cell repertoires in cytomegalovirus infection. TCRdb independently ran MiXCR on the reads; one entry per CDR3 protein. This table holds 900,000 to 950,000 distinct CDR3 sequences, roughly 31% found once. No antigens are known for them. The sequenced sample was cultured CD8+ T cells from PBMCs, obtained from culture after CMV antigen stimulation. The receptors stem from a human donor in good health (CMV status not recorded). Some clones in this sample may be carry-over from other donors' samples. CDR3s include the opening cysteine and the closing phenylalanine or tryptophan. The D gene is left open where the match is weak. Size tells how often a clone was seen (once, few, many) or the class of an expanded clone, and some rows leave it out.

CDR3 | DNA | size | V | D | J
CSASRTSQETQYF | TGCAGTGCTAGCCGGACTTCTCAAGAGACCCAGTACTTC | . | TRBV20-1 | . | TRBJ2-5
CASSAQSLGDYEQYF | TGTGCCAGCAGCGCCCAATCCCTAGGGGACTACGAGCAGTACTTC | few | TRBV9 | . | TRBJ2-7
CSVEHGTSSYNEQFF | TGCAGCGTCGAACACGGGACCTCCTCTTACAATGAGCAGTTCTTC | few | TRBV29-1 | . | TRBJ2-1
CASSPRDTFHEQYF | TGTGCCAGCAGCCCCAGGGATACCTTCCACGAGCAGTACTTC | few | TRBV7-9 | . | TRBJ2-7
CTSGLIGQGRYGYTF | TGTACTAGTGGTTTGATAGGACAGGGGCGCTATGGCTACACCTTC | once | TRBV12-5 | TRBD1 | TRBJ1-2
CASSLEQGVDGYTF | TGCGCCAGCAGCTTGGAACAGGGGGTCGATGGCTACACCTTC | few | TRBV5-1 | TRBD1 | TRBJ1-2
CSVEVPREGQSNEAFF | TGCAGCGTTGAAGTCCCGCGGGAGGGACAGTCCAATGAAGCTTTCTTT | . | TRBV29-1 | TRBD1 | TRBJ1-1
CASSAKTRSNQPQHF | TGTGCCAGCAGCGCGAAGACCCGGAGCAATCAGCCCCAGCATTTT | . | TRBV5-6 | . | TRBJ1-5
CAKTGNTGELFF | TGTGCCAAGACAGGGAACACCGGGGAGCTGTTTTTT | . | TRBV2 | . | TRBJ2-2
CATTLGDTIYF | TGTGCCACCACCCTAGGAGACACCATATATTTT | few | TRBV15 | . | TRBJ1-3
CASSQETGTDYSYEQYF | TGCGCCAGCAGCCAAGAGACCGGGACGGATTACTCCTACGAGCAGTACTTC | . | TRBV4-1 | . | TRBJ2-7
CASSQDRPANTEAFF | TGCGCCAGCAGCCAAGATAGGCCAGCGAACACTGAAGCTTTCTTT | . | TRBV4-1 | . | TRBJ1-1
CASSPPLGEDTQYF | TGTGCCAGCAGCCCCCCACTAGGGGAAGATACGCAGTATTTT | once | TRBV9 | . | TRBJ2-3
CASSLSPGEQETQYF | TGTGCCAGCAGTTTATCGCCGGGAGAACAAGAGACCCAGTACTTC | . | TRBV28 | . | TRBJ2-5
CASSLRQGARELFF | TGTGCCAGCAGTTTAAGACAGGGGGCCCGGGAGCTGTTTTTT | many | TRBV12-3/TRBV12-4 | TRBD1 | TRBJ2-2
CASNRGGLAEKLFF | TGTGCCAGCAACCGGGGGGGGCTTGCGGAAAAACTGTTTTTT | few | TRBV12-3/TRBV12-4 | . | TRBJ1-4
CASSPPGGARDGELFF | TGTGCCAGCAGCCCTCCAGGTGGGGCCCGAGACGGGGAGCTGTTTTTT | few | TRBV11-2 | . | TRBJ2-2
CASSQEAAGGMDTQYF | TGCGCCAGCAGCCAGGAGGCTGCAGGGGGTATGGATACGCAGTATTTT | few | TRBV5-1 | TRBD1 | TRBJ2-3
CASSLSWTGQDTQYF | TGTGCCAGCAGTTTATCGTGGACAGGGCAAGATACGCAGTATTTT | . | TRBV27 | TRBD1 | TRBJ2-3
CASSATSGGPYNEQFF | TGTGCCAGCAGCGCGACTAGCGGGGGTCCCTACAATGAGCAGTTCTTC | few | TRBV9 | TRBD2 | TRBJ2-1
CAVKATGTYNEQFF | TGTGCCGTCAAGGCTACAGGGACCTACAATGAGCAGTTCTTC | . | TRBV5-6 | . | TRBJ2-1
CASSLSGTGIMYEKLFF | TGTGCCAGCAGCTTGTCCGGGACAGGGATTATGTATGAAAAACTGTTTTTT | few | TRBV7-8 | TRBD1 | TRBJ1-4
CASGSVWGPEQFF | TGTGCTAGTGGTTCCGTCTGGGGTCCTGAGCAGTTCTTC | few | TRBV12-5 | . | TRBJ2-1
CARRSRLAGASSGNTGELFF | TGTGCCAGAAGGTCGAGACTAGCGGGGGCCTCCTCGGGGAACACCGGGGAGCTGTTTTTT | . | TRBV12-3/TRBV12-4 | TRBD2 | TRBJ2-2
CSSGLAGDYNEQFF | TGCAGTTCGGGACTAGCGGGGGACTACAATGAGCAGTTCTTC | few | TRBV20-1 | TRBD2 | TRBJ2-1
CASSLGWVKDQPQHF | TGTGCCAGCAGCTTAGGCTGGGTGAAGGATCAGCCCCAGCATTTT | . | TRBV13 | . | TRBJ1-5
CASSLEWSGYNEQFF | TGTGCCAGCAGTTTAGAGTGGTCCGGCTACAATGAGCAGTTCTTC | . | TRBV12-3/TRBV12-4 | . | TRBJ2-1
CASSLVRGLKGQGPNNEQFF | TGTGCCAGCAGCTTAGTACGGGGTCTTAAAGGCCAGGGTCCCAACAATGAGCAGTTCTTC | few | TRBV11-2 | . | TRBJ2-1
CASSSVTGGFSPLHF | TGTGCCAGCAGTTCCGTGACAGGGGGCTTCTCACCCCTCCACTTT | . | TRBV27 | TRBD1 | TRBJ1-6
CASSLDLSSRTVWGTDTQYF | TGTGCCAGCAGCTTAGATCTATCATCACGGACAGTTTGGGGCACAGATACGCAGTATTTT | many | TRBV7-2 | . | TRBJ2-3
CASSQKDRLNTEAFF | TGTGCCAGCAGTCAAAAGGACAGATTGAACACTGAAGCTTTCTTT | . | TRBV6-5 | . | TRBJ1-1
CASSNGTVTYGYTF | TGTGCCAGCAGCAACGGGACAGTCACATATGGCTACACCTTC | many | TRBV7-8 | TRBD1 | TRBJ1-2
CASRQGRGNQPQHF | TGCGCCAGCAGACAGGGCCGTGGCAATCAGCCCCAGCATTTT | . | TRBV23-1 | . | TRBJ1-5
CASSYSINRYGYTF | TGTGCCAGCAGTTACAGCATAAATCGCTATGGCTACACCTTC | . | TRBV6-2/TRBV6-3 | . | TRBJ1-2
CATSRDRNPGNTIYF | TGTGCCACCAGCAGAGATCGGAACCCTGGAAACACCATATATTTT | . | TRBV15 | . | TRBJ1-3
CASSKAVLAGGPGTDTQYF | TGTGCCAGTAGTAAGGCGGTGCTAGCGGGGGGGCCGGGCACAGATACGCAGTATTTT | . | TRBV19 | TRBD2 | TRBJ2-3
CASSLEDYRAHNEKLFF | TGTGCCAGCAGCTTAGAGGATTACAGGGCCCATAATGAAAAACTGTTTTTT | many | TRBV7-8 | . | TRBJ1-4
CSARDVTDLNTGELFF | TGCAGTGCTAGAGACGTGACAGACTTAAACACCGGGGAGCTGTTTTTT | . | TRBV20-1 | . | TRBJ2-2
CASSGSSGGYEQYF | TGTGCCAGCAGTGGGAGTTCCGGGGGCTACGAGCAGTACTTC | . | TRBV2 | . | TRBJ2-7
CASRGNPYGYTF | TGTGCCAGCAGGGGAAATCCTTATGGCTACACCTTC | few | TRBV5-4 | . | TRBJ1-2
CASRDLQGPYLDEQYF | TGTGCCAGTAGAGACCTACAGGGGCCGTACCTGGACGAACAGTACTTC | . | TRBV19 | TRBD1 | TRBJ2-7
CASSEWHTRSYEQYF | TGCGCCAGCAGTGAGTGGCATACCCGCTCCTACGAGCAGTACTTC | . | TRBV10-2 | . | TRBJ2-7
CASTGGRDYGYTF | TGTGCCAGCACCGGGGGGCGGGACTATGGCTACACCTTC | few | TRBV6-5 | . | TRBJ1-2
CANSLGPGIFLEQYF | TGTGCCAACAGCCTTGGGCCAGGGATATTTCTCGAGCAGTACTTC | . | TRBV7-9 | . | TRBJ2-7
CASILGTIQETQYF | TGTGCCAGCATCCTAGGCACTATCCAAGAGACCCAGTACTTC | . | TRBV7-9 | . | TRBJ2-5
CASSVNRGGMNTEAFF | TGTGCCAGCAGCGTAAACCGGGGAGGGATGAACACTGAAGCTTTCTTT | few | TRBV9 | . | TRBJ1-1
CAITSTGQANYGYTF | TGTGCCATCACTTCGACAGGCCAAGCTAACTATGGCTACACCTTC | . | TRBV10-3 | . | TRBJ1-2
CASSFLSPRETQYF | TGTGCCAGCAGTTTCCTTAGTCCCCGTGAGACCCAGTACTTC | many | TRBV12-3/TRBV12-4 | . | TRBJ2-5
CASSFQGRSPLHF | TGCGCCAGCAGCTTCCAGGGTCGGTCACCCCTCCACTTT | few | TRBV5-1 | . | TRBJ1-6
CASSILATIAKNIQYF | TGTGCCAGTAGTATTCTCGCAACAATAGCCAAAAACATTCAGTACTTC | . | TRBV19 | . | TRBJ2-4
CASSLVRDRGAFF | TGTGCCAGCAGCTTAGTCCGGGACAGGGGAGCTTTCTTT | few | TRBV7-3 | TRBD1 | TRBJ1-1
CASSESGGRHGYTF | TGCGCCAGCAGTGAGTCGGGAGGGCGCCATGGCTACACCTTC | . | TRBV10-2 | . | TRBJ1-2
CASSPSGGKYYEQYF | TGTGCCAGCAGCCCCTCAGGGGGTAAATACTACGAGCAGTACTTC | few | TRBV27 | TRBD1 | TRBJ2-7
CASSFFVAQISTDTQYF | TGTGCCAGCAGCTTCTTTGTAGCCCAAATTAGCACAGATACGCAGTATTTT | . | TRBV11-2 | . | TRBJ2-3
CASSAGTGYEAFF | TGTGCCAGCAGCGCAGGGACAGGATATGAAGCTTTCTTT | . | TRBV7-6 | TRBD1 | TRBJ1-1